This T cell receptor beta chain was identified during a study of technical replicates of blood from a few donors (TCRdb year 2017). This clone appeared a few times. This receptor's antigen is unknown. Per-base quality was not reported, and no clone a single base away is much larger than it. Library preparation was by the immunoSEQ multiplex PCR assay. TCRdb's version of the immuneACCESS table is confined to in-frame rearrangements and falls short of the full clone set. An unresolved V gene accounts for under half of the shortfall where checked; the remainder is of unknown origin. Across this sample there are fewer than 100,000 clones, with about 91% seen only once. The ten top clones hold 0.41% of the sample. The TCR was taken from a human donor in good health. Material: T cells isolated from PBMCs.

For the CDR3, the sequence is CASSLDGGYEAFF. The DNA sequence is TGTGCCAGCAGCTTGGATGGAGGGTATGAAGCTTTCTTT. Recombination connected TRBV5-4 to TRBJ1-1; there is no confident call for the D gene. The germline V gene encodes CDR1 SGHNT and CDR2 YYREEE (reference sequence). Including the terminal cysteine and phenylalanine, the CDR3 comprises 13 residues. Only the CDR3 DNA is retained, 39 bases long and in frame from the first base. A distance of 10 bases separates the germline ends of V and J, which lose 0 bases and 7 bases respectively.